The rows below give T cell receptor beta chains drawn from one sample of a study of beta chain features in type 1 diabetes. Only in-frame clones appear in the TCRdb table, and some are missing; sequencing was by immunoSEQ multiplex PCR. The table includes about 160,000 clones, 6.5% to 9.5% detected once. The sample taken for sequencing was central memory CD4+ T cells from blood. The receptors originated from a woman aged 35 to 49 with type 1 diabetes. The CDR3 runs from the conserved cysteine through the conserved F or W. D genes are given only for firm matches. Where a row states a size, it is once, few, many or the class of an expanded clone; other rows omit it.

J	size	D	V	CDR3	DNA
TRBJ1-5	-	TRBD1	TRBV7-9	CASSRGGQNNQPQHF	TGTGCCAGCAGCCGGGGGGGACAGAACAATCAGCCCCAGCATTTT
TRBJ2-1	many	-	TRBV15	CATSRDRNEQFF	TGTGCCACCAGCAGAGATCGTAATGAGCAGTTCTTC
TRBJ2-1	few	-	TRBV5-6	CASSPELGRSNEQFF	TGTGCCAGCAGCCCGGAATTGGGGCGGTCCAATGAGCAGTTCTTC
TRBJ1-1	few	-	TRBV20-1	CSAPEGTEAFF	TGCAGTGCCCCGGAGGGCACTGAAGCTTTCTTT
TRBJ2-2	-	TRBD1	TRBV19	CASSHRGRAAGELFF	TGTGCCAGTAGTCACAGGGGGCGGGCTGCCGGGGAGCTGTTTTTT
TRBJ1-2	few	-	TRBV9	CASWGQGYGYTF	TGTGCCAGCTGGGGGCAGGGCTATGGCTACACCTTC
TRBJ1-5	-	TRBD1	TRBV2	CASSGTGGDQPQHF	TGTGCCAGCAGTGGGACAGGGGGCGATCAGCCCCAGCATTTT
TRBJ1-5	few	TRBD1	TRBV6-6	CASSPGTGDQPQHF	TGTGCCAGCAGTCCCGGGACAGGGGACCAGCCCCAGCATTTT
TRBJ2-5	few	TRBD1	TRBV2	CASSARQGLPQETQYF	TGTGCCAGCAGCGCCCGACAGGGTCTCCCACAAGAGACCCAGTACTTC
TRBJ2-5	few	-	TRBV5-6	CASSSLWGRRGGETQYF	TGTGCCAGCAGCTCTTTATGGGGGCGCCGAGGGGGAGAGACCCAGTACTTC
TRBJ1-2	-	-	TRBV15	CATSSNTGDGYTF	TGTGCCACCAGCAGTAATACAGGTGATGGCTACACCTTC
TRBJ2-3	few	TRBD2	TRBV19	CASRREGGADTQYF	TGTGCCAGTAGGCGGGAGGGCGGTGCAGATACGCAGTATTTT
TRBJ2-7	-	TRBD1	TRBV30	CAWRGTGESYEQYF	TGTGCCTGGAGGGGGACAGGGGAGTCCTACGAGCAGTACTTC
TRBJ2-7	-	-	TRBV7-8	CASSLDRALEQYF	TGTGCCAGCAGCTTAGACAGGGCGCTCGAGCAGTACTTC
TRBJ2-5	-	-	TRBV9	CASSVGQGIETQYF	TGTGCCAGCAGCGTAGGGCAGGGCATAGAGACCCAGTACTTC
TRBJ1-4	-	-	TRBV4-2	CASSRRQSTNEKLFF	TGTGCCAGCAGCCGCAGACAGTCAACTAATGAAAAACTGTTTTTT
TRBJ2-4	-	-	TRBV30	CAWRTAIAKNIQYF	TGTGCCTGGAGGACAGCCATAGCCAAAAACATTCAGTACTTC
TRBJ2-5	few	TRBD2	TRBV2	CASSSSGEETQYF	TGTGCCAGCAGCTCCAGCGGGGAGGAGACCCAGTACTTC
TRBJ1-1	-	-	TRBV5-1	CASSFTGFSEAFF	TGCGCCAGCAGCTTCACAGGATTCTCTGAAGCTTTCTTT